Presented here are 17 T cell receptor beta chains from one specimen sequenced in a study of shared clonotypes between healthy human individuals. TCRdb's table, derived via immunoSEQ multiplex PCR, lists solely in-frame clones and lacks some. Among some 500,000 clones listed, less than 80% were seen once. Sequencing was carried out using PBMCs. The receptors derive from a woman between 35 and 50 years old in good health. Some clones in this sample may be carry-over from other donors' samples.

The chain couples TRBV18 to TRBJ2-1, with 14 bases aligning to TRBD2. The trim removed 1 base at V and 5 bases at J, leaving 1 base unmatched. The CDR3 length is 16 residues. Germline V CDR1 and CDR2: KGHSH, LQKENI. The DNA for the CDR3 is TGTGCCAGCTCACCACGGACTAGCGGGAGGCACAATGAGCAGTTCTTC. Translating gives CASSPRTSGRHNEQFF. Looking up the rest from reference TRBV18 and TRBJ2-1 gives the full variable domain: NAGVMQNPRHLVRRRGQEARLRCSPMKGHSHVYWYRQLPEEGLKFMVYLQKENIIDESGMPKERFSAEFPKEGPSILRIQQVVRGDSAAYFCASSPRTSGRHNEQFFGPGTRLTVL.

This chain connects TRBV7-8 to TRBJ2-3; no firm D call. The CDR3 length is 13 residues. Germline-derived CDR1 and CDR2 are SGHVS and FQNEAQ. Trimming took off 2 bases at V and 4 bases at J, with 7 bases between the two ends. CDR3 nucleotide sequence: TGTGCCAGCAGCTTACCGAGGCCAGATACGCAGTATTTT. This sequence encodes CASSLPRPDTQYF. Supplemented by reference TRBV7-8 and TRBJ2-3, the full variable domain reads GAGVSQSPRYKVAKRGQDVALRCDPISGHVSLFWYQQALGQGPEFLTYFQNEAQLDKSGLPSDRFFAERPEGSVSTLKIQRTQQEDSAVYLCASSLPRPDTQYFGPGTRLTVL.

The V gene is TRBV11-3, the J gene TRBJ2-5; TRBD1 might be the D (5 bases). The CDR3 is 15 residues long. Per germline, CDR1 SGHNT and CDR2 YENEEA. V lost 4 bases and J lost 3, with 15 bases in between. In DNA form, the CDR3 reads TGTGCCAGCAGCTCCCGTGCAGGGTCGGAAGAGACCCAGTACTTC. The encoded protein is CASSSRAGSEETQYF.

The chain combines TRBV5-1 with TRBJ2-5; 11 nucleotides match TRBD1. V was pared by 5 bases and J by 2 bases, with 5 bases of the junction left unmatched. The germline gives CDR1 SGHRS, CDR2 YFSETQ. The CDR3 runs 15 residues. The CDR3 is CASSSGTGGQETQYF. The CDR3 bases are TGCGCCAGCAGTTCCGGGACAGGGGGTCAAGAGACCCAGTACTTC.

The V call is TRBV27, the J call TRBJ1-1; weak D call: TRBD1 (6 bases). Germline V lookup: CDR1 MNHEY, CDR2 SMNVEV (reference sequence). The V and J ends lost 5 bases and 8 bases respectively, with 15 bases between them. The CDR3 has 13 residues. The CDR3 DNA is TGTGCCAGCAGTCCACCGGGGGGGGCGGAAGCTTTCTTT. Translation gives CASSPPGGAEAFF.

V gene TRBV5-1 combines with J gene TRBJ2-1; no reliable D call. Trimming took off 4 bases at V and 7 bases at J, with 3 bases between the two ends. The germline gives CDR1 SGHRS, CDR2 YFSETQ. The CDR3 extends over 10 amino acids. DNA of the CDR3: TGCGCCAGCAGCGGGAATGAGCAGTTCTTC. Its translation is CASSGNEQFF.

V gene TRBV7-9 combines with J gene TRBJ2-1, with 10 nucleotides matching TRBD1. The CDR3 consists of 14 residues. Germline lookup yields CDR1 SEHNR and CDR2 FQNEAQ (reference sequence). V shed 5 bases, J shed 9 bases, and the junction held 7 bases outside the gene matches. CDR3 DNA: TGTGCCAGCAGCCGCCGGGACAGGGGACGTGAGCAGTTCTTC. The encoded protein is CASSRRDRGREQFF. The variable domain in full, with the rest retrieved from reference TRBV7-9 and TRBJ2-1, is DTGVSQNPRHKITKRGQNVTFRCDPISEHNRLYWYRQTLGQGPEFLTYFQNEAQLEKSRLLSDRFSAERPKGSFSTLEIQRTEQGDSAMYLCASSRRDRGREQFFGPGTRLTVL.

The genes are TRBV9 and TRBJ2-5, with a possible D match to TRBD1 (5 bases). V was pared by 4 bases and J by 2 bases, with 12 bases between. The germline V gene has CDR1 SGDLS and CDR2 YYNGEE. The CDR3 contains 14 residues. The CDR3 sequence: CASSPQDSQETQYF. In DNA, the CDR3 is TGTGCCAGCAGCCCCCAAGACAGTCAAGAGACCCAGTACTTC.

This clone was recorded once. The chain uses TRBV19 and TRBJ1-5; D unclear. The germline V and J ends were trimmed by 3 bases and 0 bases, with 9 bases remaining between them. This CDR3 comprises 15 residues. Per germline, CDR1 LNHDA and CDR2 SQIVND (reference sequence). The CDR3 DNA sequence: TGTGCCAGTAGTATGATGGAGTATAGCAATCAGCCCCAGCATTTT. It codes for CASSMMEYSNQPQHF.

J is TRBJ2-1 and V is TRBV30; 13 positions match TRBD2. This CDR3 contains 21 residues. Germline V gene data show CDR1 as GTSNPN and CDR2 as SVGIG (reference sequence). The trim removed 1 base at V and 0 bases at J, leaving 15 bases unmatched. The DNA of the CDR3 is TGTGCCTGGAGTGCCGACGGGGGGACTAGCGGGACCGTTAGCTCCTACAATGAGCAGTTCTTC. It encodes CAWSADGGTSGTVSSYNEQFF.

CDR3 in amino acids: CASSVTGTGNTGELFF. The DNA of the CDR3 is TGTGCCAGCAGCGTAACCGGGACAGGGAACACCGGGGAGCTGTTTTTT. The rearrangement links TRBV7-2 to TRBJ2-2, with 8 bases aligning to TRBD1. Germline-derived CDR1 and CDR2 are SGHTA and FQGNSA. Trimming at V came to 5 bases and at J to 1 base, leaving 6 bases not matched to a gene. CDR3 size: 16 residues.

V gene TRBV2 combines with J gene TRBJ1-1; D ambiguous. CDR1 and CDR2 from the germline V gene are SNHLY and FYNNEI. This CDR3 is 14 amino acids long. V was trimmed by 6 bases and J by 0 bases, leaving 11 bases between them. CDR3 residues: CASRVDGLNTEAFF. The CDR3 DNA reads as TGTGCCAGCAGAGTGGACGGTTTGAACACTGAAGCTTTCTTT.

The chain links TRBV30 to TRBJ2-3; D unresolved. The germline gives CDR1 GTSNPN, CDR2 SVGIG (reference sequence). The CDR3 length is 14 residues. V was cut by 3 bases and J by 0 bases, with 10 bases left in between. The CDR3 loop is CAWSRMSSTDTQYF. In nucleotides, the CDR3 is TGTGCCTGGAGCCGGATGTCTAGCACAGATACGCAGTATTTT.

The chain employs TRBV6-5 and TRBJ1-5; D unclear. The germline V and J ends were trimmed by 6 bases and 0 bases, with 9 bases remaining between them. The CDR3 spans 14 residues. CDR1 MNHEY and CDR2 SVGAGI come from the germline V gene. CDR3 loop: CASRGAYSNQPQHF. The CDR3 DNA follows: TGTGCCAGCAGAGGCGCGTATAGCAATCAGCCCCAGCATTTT.

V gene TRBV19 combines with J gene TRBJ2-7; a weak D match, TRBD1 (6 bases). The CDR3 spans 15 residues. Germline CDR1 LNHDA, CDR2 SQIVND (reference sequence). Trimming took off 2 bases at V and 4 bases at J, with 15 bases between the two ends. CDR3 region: CASSITGQSRYEQYF. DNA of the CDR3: TGTGCCAGTAGTATAACTGGACAGTCCCGATACGAGCAGTACTTC.

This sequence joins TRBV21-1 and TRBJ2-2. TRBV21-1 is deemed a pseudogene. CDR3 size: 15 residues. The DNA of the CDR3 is TGTGCCAGCGGGACAGAAGAGGGGGGGGACCGGGAGCTGTTTTTT. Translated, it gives CASGTEEGGDRELFF.

The CDR3 loop reads CAINKEGTGYTDTQYF. The CDR3 DNA is TGTGCCATCAACAAAGAGGGGACAGGCTACACAGATACGCAGTATTTT. V usage is TRBV10-3 and J usage is TRBJ2-3, with 8 positions matching TRBD1. CDR3 length: 16 amino acids. J gave up 2 bases and V 7 bases, and 11 bases lay outside the gene matches. The germline V gene has CDR1 ENHRY and CDR2 SYGVKD.